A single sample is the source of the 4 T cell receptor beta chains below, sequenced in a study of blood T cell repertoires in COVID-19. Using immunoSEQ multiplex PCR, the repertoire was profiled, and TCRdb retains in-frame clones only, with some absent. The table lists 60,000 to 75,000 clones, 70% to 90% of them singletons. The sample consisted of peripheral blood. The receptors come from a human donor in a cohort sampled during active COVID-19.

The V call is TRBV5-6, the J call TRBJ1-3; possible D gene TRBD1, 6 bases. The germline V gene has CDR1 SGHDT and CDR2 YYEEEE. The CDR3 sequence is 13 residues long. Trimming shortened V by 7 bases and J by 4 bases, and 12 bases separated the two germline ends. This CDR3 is CASGQGPGNTIYF. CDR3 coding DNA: TGTGCCAGCGGCCAGGGGCCCGGAAACACCATATATTTT.

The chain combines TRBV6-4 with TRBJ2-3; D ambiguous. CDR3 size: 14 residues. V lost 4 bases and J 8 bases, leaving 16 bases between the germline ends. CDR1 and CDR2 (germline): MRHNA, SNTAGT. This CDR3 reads CASSAVLGSPTQYF. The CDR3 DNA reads TGTGCCAGCAGTGCGGTTTTGGGCAGCCCTACGCAGTATTTT.

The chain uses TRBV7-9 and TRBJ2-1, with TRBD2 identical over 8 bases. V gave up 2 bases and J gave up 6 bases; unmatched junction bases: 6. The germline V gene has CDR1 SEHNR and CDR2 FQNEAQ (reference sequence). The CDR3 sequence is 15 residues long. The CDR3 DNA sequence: TGTGCCAGCAGCTTACTGGCGGGAGGCCTCAATGAGCAGTTCTTC. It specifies CASSLLAGGLNEQFF.

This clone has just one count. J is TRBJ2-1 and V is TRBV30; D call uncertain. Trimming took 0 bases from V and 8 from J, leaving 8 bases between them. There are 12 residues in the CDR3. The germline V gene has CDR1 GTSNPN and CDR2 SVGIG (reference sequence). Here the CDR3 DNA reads TGTGCCTGGAGTGTTCTCGAGGATGAGCAGTTCTTC. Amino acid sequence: CAWSVLEDEQFF.